This T cell receptor (beta chain) was identified during a study of blood T cell repertoires in COVID-19. Across the study: Samples representing acute and convalescent COVID-19 were sourced from the United States, Italy and Spain. PBMCs, B-cell-depleted T cells, or T cells were the source of the cDNA or gDNA that made up the material.

The germline V gene encodes CDR1 MGHRA and CDR2 YSYEKL. CDR3 size: 18 residues. V was clipped by 0 bases and J by 1 base; unmatched bases: 8. Clones were sequenced by immunoSEQ multiplex PCR, and TCRdb holds only the in-frame ones, with some missing. The sample consists of almost 65,000 clones, about nine tenths of them appearing once. J is TRBJ1-2 and V is TRBV4-1; 10 bases map to TRBD1. Sequencing input: peripheral blood. The sequence was obtained from a woman aged 55-75 years with COVID-19, enrolled during active disease. The CDR3 here is CASSQDLGTGALNYGYTF. The CDR3 nucleotides read TGCGCCAGCAGCCAAGATTTGGGGACAGGGGCCCTTAACTATGGCTACACCTTC.